Presented here are 29 T cell receptor beta chains from one specimen sequenced in a study of blood T cell repertoires in COVID-19. Sequenced by immunoSEQ multiplex PCR; TCRdb stores in-frame clones only, minus some. The sample gives approximately 76,000 clones, over 75% of which show up once; approximately 46% is in the top ten. The specimen sequenced was peripheral blood. The receptor set was obtained from a human donor in a cohort sampled during active COVID-19.

The table lists this clone with a few counts. The V call is TRBV3-1 (or the pseudogene TRBV3-2), the J call TRBJ2-1; TRBD2 is a possible D gene (5 bases). Deletions cut 6 bases from V and 7 bases from J, with 10 bases between. Looked up from germline, CDR1 is LGHDT and CDR2 is YNNKEL (reference sequence). The CDR3 consists of 12 residues. The CDR3 region is CASSLALNEQFF. The CDR3 DNA reads as TGTGCCAGCAGTCTAGCCCTTAATGAGCAGTTCTTC.

The gene calls are TRBV19 and TRBJ2-2, with a weak D call TRBD2 (6 bases). This CDR3 is 18 amino acids long. V was shortened by 7 bases and J by 0 bases, with 21 bases between the two germline ends. The V gene's germline CDR1 is LNHDA and CDR2 SQIVND (reference sequence). The CDR3 here is CASINSYWRGANTGELFF. The CDR3 DNA reads TGTGCCAGTATAAATAGTTATTGGAGGGGCGCGAACACCGGGGAGCTGTTTTTT.

CDR3 sequence reads: CASSPAAPGLVAKNIQYF. CDR3 DNA: TGTGCCAGCAGTCCTGCCGCTCCGGGACTCGTAGCCAAAAACATTCAGTACTTC. J is TRBJ2-4 and V is TRBV6-6; a possible D gene is TRBD2 (6 bases). Germline V lookup: CDR1 MNHNY, CDR2 SVGAGI (reference sequence). Trimming shortened V by 5 bases and J by 0 bases, and 20 bases separated the two germline ends. This CDR3 comprises 18 residues.

The chain joins TRBV12-3 or TRBV12-4 to TRBJ1-2; no clear D. This CDR3 comprises 13 residues. Trimming took off 6 bases at V and 4 bases at J, with 12 bases between the two ends. CDR3 DNA sequence: TGTGCCAGCAGCTCAGTAGCCCTCTATGGCTACACCTTC. Amino acid sequence: CASSSVALYGYTF.

This clone has just one count. In nucleotides, the CDR3 is TGTGCCAGCAGTAACACAGATACGCAGTATTTT. It codes for CASSNTDTQYF. V usage is TRBV7-8 and J usage is TRBJ2-3; D is undetermined. CDR1 and CDR2 (germline): SGHVS, FQNEAQ. There are 11 residues in the CDR3. V lost 6 bases and J 2 bases, leaving 3 bases between the germline ends.

The rearrangement uses TRBV5-1 and TRBJ2-3, with TRBD2 as a possible D gene (6 bases). Germline CDR1 is SGHRS and CDR2 is YFSETQ. The length of the CDR3 is 14 residues. V shed 4 bases and J shed 1 base, with 10 bases lying between them. CDR3 nucleotides: TGCGCCAGCAGCCCAGTAGCGGGCACAGATACGCAGTATTTT. It is translated as CASSPVAGTDTQYF.

This clone was picked up a small number of times. The chain couples TRBV28 to TRBJ2-7; the D gene is possibly TRBD2 (5 bases). This CDR3 is 13 amino acids long. Germline CDR1 is MDHEN and CDR2 is SYDVKM. V was cut by 9 bases and J by 2 bases, with 14 bases left in between. CDR3 in amino acids: CASNPGSAYEQYF. CDR3 bases: TGTGCCAGTAATCCGGGATCCGCCTACGAGCAGTACTTC.

This clone was counted ten times or more. The chain uses TRBV6-2 or TRBV6-3 and TRBJ1-2; no clear D. The CDR3 spans 11 residues. The V end lost 5 bases, the J end lost 5 bases, and 6 bases lay between the germline ends. CDR1 and CDR2 (germline): MNHEY, SVGEGT. The CDR3 sequence is CASSTLYGYTF. CDR3 nucleotides: TGTGCCAGCAGTACCCTATATGGCTACACCTTC.

This rearrangement joins TRBV19 to TRBJ2-5; weak D call: TRBD2 (5 bases). The CDR3 spans 15 residues. Germline lookup yields CDR1 LNHDA and CDR2 SQIVND (reference sequence). V was clipped by 3 bases and J by 1 base, with 12 bases between them. The CDR3 DNA reads TGTGCCAGTAGTATCGGGGTAGTACGCCAAGAGACCCAGTACTTC. The encoded protein is CASSIGVVRQETQYF.

This clone showed up just once. The J gene is TRBJ1-2, the V gene TRBV27; TRBD1 might be the D (6 bases). CDR1 and CDR2 from the germline V gene are MNHEY and SMNVEV (reference sequence). This CDR3 comprises 12 residues. V shed 7 bases and J shed 11 bases, with 17 bases lying between them. The CDR3 sequence: CASNPRRGYYTF. DNA for the CDR3: TGTGCCAGCAACCCCCGCAGGGGTTATTACACCTTC.

The chain combines TRBV5-5 with TRBJ2-1, with 7 bases fitting TRBD2. The V gene end was trimmed by 10 bases and the J gene end by 3 bases; junction bases not matched to a gene: 7. CDR1 and CDR2 (germline): SGHKS, YYEKEE (reference sequence). The CDR3 spans 13 residues. The CDR3 bases are TGTGCCTGCGGGGGAGATCTCTACAATGAGCAGTTCTTC. It yields the protein CACGGDLYNEQFF.

V is TRBV21-1 and J is TRBJ1-2; TRBD1 reflects the table's D call only, with no check against the DNA. TRBV21-1 counts as a pseudogene. The CDR3 covers 13 residues. CDR3 amino acids: CASNTGAYYGYTF. In DNA form, the CDR3 reads TGTGCCAGCAACACAGGGGCCTACTATGGCTACACCTTC.

The rearrangement joins TRBV10-3 to TRBJ2-7; TRBD1 matches at 7 bases. This CDR3 comprises 14 residues. V was pared by 2 bases and J by 7 bases, with 8 bases of the junction left unmatched. Germline CDR1 and CDR2: ENHRY and SYGVKD. CDR3 protein: CAISEDGTDWEQYF. For the CDR3, the DNA is TGTGCCATCAGTGAGGACGGGACAGACTGGGAGCAGTACTTC.

V is TRBV5-4 and J is TRBJ2-1; 11 bases align to TRBD2. The CDR3 spans 18 residues. Trimming at V came to 4 bases and at J to 5 bases, leaving 14 bases not matched to a gene. Germline loops: CDR1 SGHNT, CDR2 YYREEE (reference sequence). The CDR3 DNA is TGTGCCAGCAGCCCGGAGGGACTAGCGGCGTTGATAAACAATGAGCAGTTCTTC. Protein sequence: CASSPEGLAALINNEQFF. The full variable domain, rest sourced from reference TRBV5-4 and TRBJ2-1, is ETGVTQSPTHLIKTRGQQVTLRCSSQSGHNTVSWYQQALGQGPQFIFQYYREEENGRGNFPPRFSGLQFPNYSSELNVNALELDDSALYLCASSPEGLAALINNEQFFGPGTRLTVL.

The V and J genes are TRBV18 and TRBJ2-1, with 14 bases lining up with TRBD2. The length of the CDR3 is 16 residues. V dropped 8 bases and J dropped 2; count of bases not matched to a gene: 5. Germline V gene sequence: CDR1 KGHSH, CDR2 LQKENI. The CDR3 is CASASTSGRAYNEQFF. CDR3 nucleotides: TGTGCCAGCGCCTCGACTAGCGGGAGGGCCTACAATGAGCAGTTCTTC.

The V call is TRBV5-8, the J call TRBJ2-1; maybe TRBD1 (6 bases). Deletions cut 4 bases from V and 1 base from J, with 21 bases between. Germline CDR1 SGHTS, CDR2 YDEGEE. The CDR3 totals 18 residues. In DNA form, the CDR3 reads TGTGCCAGCAGCCAGGTAAAGCCCCGAACAGGGTCCTACAATGAGCAGTTCTTC. It codes for CASSQVKPRTGSYNEQFF.

The gene calls are TRBV5-1 and TRBJ1-1, with D tentatively TRBD1 (5 bases). The germline gives CDR1 SGHRS, CDR2 YFSETQ. This CDR3 has 13 residues. Trimming shortened V by 0 bases and J by 4 bases, and 7 bases separated the two germline ends. The CDR3 nucleotides read TGCGCCAGCAGCTTGGGAAGGGGCACTGAAGCTTTCTTT. Protein product: CASSLGRGTEAFF.

As regards this clone: This specimen includes other DNA sequences encoding the same CDR3. The V and J genes are TRBV19 and TRBJ1-6, with 7 bases that match TRBD1. Per the germline V gene, CDR1 is LNHDA and CDR2 is SQIVND (reference sequence). With V trimmed by 6 bases and J by 7 bases, 6 bases remained unmatched. CDR3 length: 14 amino acids. The chain's CDR3 is CASSSGTDNSPLHF. The CDR3 DNA reads TGTGCCAGTAGCTCGGGGACAGACAATTCACCCCTCCACTTT.

The chain employs TRBV10-1 and TRBJ2-7; D is unclear. Germline CDR1 and CDR2: WNHNN and SYGVQD (reference sequence). CDR3 size: 15 residues. V was cut by 3 bases and J by 4 bases, with 16 bases left in between. The CDR3 nucleotides are TGCGCCAGCAGTGACAGGCTCATGAGTCTTTACGAGCAGTACTTC. Protein: CASSDRLMSLYEQYF.

V usage is TRBV7-9 and J usage is TRBJ2-3, with D maybe TRBD1 (5 bases). The germline CDR1 and CDR2 sequences are SEHNR and FQNEAQ (reference sequence). V lost 1 base and J lost 1, with 9 bases in between. This CDR3 comprises 15 residues. CDR3 loop: CASSLETGGTDTQYF. DNA for the CDR3: TGTGCCAGCAGCTTAGAAACAGGAGGCACAGATACGCAGTATTTT.

This chain links TRBV9 with TRBJ2-2; tentative D call: TRBD1 (6 bases). This CDR3 comprises 18 residues. Looked up from germline, CDR1 is SGDLS and CDR2 is YYNGEE. V was shortened by 4 bases and J by 1 base, with 20 bases between the two germline ends. The CDR3 region is CASSLVSTGTRNTGELFF. The CDR3, as DNA: TGTGCCAGCAGCTTGGTCTCAACCGGGACAAGGAACACCGGGGAGCTGTTTTTT.

This clone has only one observation. The genes are TRBV11-2 and TRBJ2-2; D is possibly TRBD1 (6 bases). V shed 1 base and J shed 0 bases, with 15 bases lying between them. Per germline, CDR1 SGHAT and CDR2 FQNNGV. The CDR3 consists of 18 residues. The CDR3 protein is CASSLVSMGAANTGELFF. The CDR3 DNA reads TGTGCCAGCAGCTTAGTATCAATGGGGGCCGCGAACACCGGGGAGCTGTTTTTT.

The CDR3 loop is CASRNRGRNTGELFF. The CDR3 DNA reads as TGTGCCAGTAGGAATAGGGGGCGGAACACCGGGGAGCTGTTTTTT. This chain links TRBV19 with TRBJ2-2, with TRBD1 matching over 7 bases. The V and J ends lost 6 bases and 1 base, in that order; junction bases with no gene match: 5. This CDR3 is built from 15 residues. CDR1 LNHDA and CDR2 SQIVND come from the germline V gene (reference sequence).

The rearrangement uses TRBV2 and TRBJ1-3; D is ambiguous. Between the trimmed V and J ends, which lost 7 bases and 3 bases, there was a span of 10 bases. Germline loops: CDR1 SNHLY, CDR2 FYNNEI. The CDR3 consists of 13 residues. This CDR3 reads CASKLSFGNTIYF. The CDR3 DNA sequence: TGTGCCAGCAAACTAAGCTTTGGAAACACCATATATTTT. Full variable domain (missing parts from reference TRBV2 and TRBJ1-3): EPEVTQTPSHQVTQMGQEVILRCVPISNHLYFYWYRQILGQKVEFLVSFYNNEISEKSEIFDDQFSVERPDGSNFTLKIRSTKLEDSAMYFCASKLSFGNTIYFGEGSWLTVV.

The V and J genes are TRBV5-1 and TRBJ2-2; D unresolved. Germline CDR1 and CDR2: SGHRS and YFSETQ. The CDR3 contains 15 residues. Trimming shortened V by 0 bases and J by 1 base, and 7 bases separated the two germline ends. CDR3 amino acids: CASSLGQQNTGELFF. The CDR3 DNA is TGCGCCAGCAGCTTGGGACAACAGAACACCGGGGAGCTGTTTTTT.

The CDR3 region has the DNA TGTGCCAGCAGCCCTAGACTCGGTGGGGGCTCCGAGCAGTACTTC. This translates into CASSPRLGGGSEQYF. The V gene is TRBV5-5, the J gene TRBJ2-7, with D maybe TRBD1 (6 bases). This CDR3 has 15 amino acids. Germline V lookup: CDR1 SGHKS, CDR2 YYEKEE (reference sequence). The V end was cut by 4 bases, the J end by 6 bases, with 20 bases between.

This chain uses TRBV3-1 (or the pseudogene TRBV3-2) with TRBJ1-1; D is possibly TRBD1 (5 bases). Trimming left V 4 bases short and J 1 base short, with 13 bases between. This CDR3 contains 15 residues. Germline V gene sequence: CDR1 LGHDT, CDR2 YNNKEL (reference sequence). As DNA, the CDR3 is TGTGCCAGCAGCCCAGGGCCCAAACCGAACACTGAAGCTTTCTTT. Residues: CASSPGPKPNTEAFF.

The chain joins TRBV19 to TRBJ2-1; the D gene is possibly TRBD2 (6 bases). V lost 5 bases and J 0 bases, leaving 8 bases between the germline ends. There are 14 residues in the CDR3. CDR1 and CDR2 from the germline V gene are LNHDA and SQIVND (reference sequence). The CDR3 DNA reads as TGTGCCAGTAGTGGGGGGAGCTCCTACAATGAGCAGTTCTTC. It yields the protein CASSGGSSYNEQFF.

This rearrangement joins TRBV7-2 to TRBJ2-7; weak D call: TRBD1 (5 bases). Germline V CDR1 and CDR2: SGHTA, FQGNSA. Trimming cost V 6 bases and J 1 base, with 10 bases left between them. The CDR3 loop spans 13 amino acids. For the CDR3, the DNA is TGTGCCAGCAGAGGGCAGGGTTCCTACGAGCAGTACTTC. Translating gives CASRGQGSYEQYF.